Listed here are 10 T cell receptor beta chains from one sample, sequenced in a study of blood T cells in healthy people across ages. It was with a sample-barcoded 5' primer and a J-beta primer mix that a second PCR of about 6 to 11 cycles was run. Each CDR3 protein gets one entry after TCRdb re-called the 5' RACE reads with MiXCR. The sample consists of hundreds of thousands of distinct CDR3 sequences, about 42% of them appearing once. Sample: blood. These receptors were obtained from a man in his fifties or sixties in good health.

J is TRBJ1-5 and V is TRBV20-1; D gene unclear. Trimming left V 3 bases short and J 7 bases short, with 16 bases between. This CDR3 contains 14 residues. CDR1 DFQATT and CDR2 SNEGSKA come from the germline V gene (reference sequence). In nucleotides, the CDR3 is TGCAGTGCTAGGGACGTCTTGAGTGGCCAGCCCCAGCATTTT. It is translated as CSARDVLSGQPQHF.

The V call is TRBV5-1, the J call TRBJ2-1; TRBD2 is a possible D gene (5 bases). Between the trimmed V and J ends, which lost 4 bases and 4 bases, there was a span of 18 bases. The V gene's germline CDR1 is SGHRS and CDR2 YFSETQ. CDR3 length: 16 amino acids. CDR3 sequence reads: CASSPSWRQIYNEQFF. CDR3 sequence (DNA): TGCGCCAGCAGCCCTTCTTGGAGGCAGATATACAATGAGCAGTTCTTC.

The CDR3 here is CASSLGQGQSNEQYF. DNA for the CDR3: TGTGCCAGCAGCCTGGGACAGGGGCAATCCAATGAGCAGTACTTC. This sequence joins TRBV7-9 and TRBJ2-5, with 10 nucleotides matching TRBD1. Germline CDR1 reads SEHNR; CDR2 reads FQNEAQ (reference sequence). J was trimmed by 11 bases and V by 5 bases; bases with no gene match: 14. The CDR3 extends over 15 amino acids. Filled out from reference TRBV7-9 and TRBJ2-5, the complete variable domain reads DTGVSQNPRHKITKRGQNVTFRCDPISEHNRLYWYRQTLGQGPEFLTYFQNEAQLEKSRLLSDRFSAERPKGSFSTLEIQRTEQGDSAMYLCASSLGQGQSNEQYFGPGTRLLVL.

This clonotype has just a few counts. The chain joins TRBV10-2 to TRBJ2-1; no reliable D call. The ends were cut back, 3 bases at V and 9 bases at J, with 9 bases in the middle. Germline CDR1 reads WSHSY; CDR2 reads SAAADI. The CDR3 sequence is 12 residues long. The CDR3 coding sequence is TGCGCCAGCAGTGACCAGTCGGGTGAGCAGTTCTTC. Its protein product is CASSDQSGEQFF.

As to this clonotype: A junction end diverges from the germline sequence, so it may reflect a read error. V gene TRBV7-8 combines with J gene TRBJ1-5; D remains ambiguous. CDR1 is SGHVS and CDR2 is FQNEAQ in the germline V gene. This CDR3 is built from 15 residues. CDR3 sequence: CASSLEYYSNQTQHF. CDR3 DNA sequence: TGTGCCAGCAGCTTAGAATACTATAGCAATCAGACCCAGCATTTT.

This clonotype was seen more than once but under ten times. The chain is built from TRBV20-1 and TRBJ2-5; TRBD2 is a possible D gene (5 bases). CDR3 length equals 15 residues. Germline assignment: CDR1 DFQATT and CDR2 SNEGSKA (reference sequence). The V end lost 3 bases, the J end lost 4 bases, and 18 bases lay between the germline ends. The CDR3 reads CSARDARRSGETQYF. CDR3 bases: TGCAGTGCTAGGGACGCGCGGAGGAGTGGAGAGACCCAGTACTTC.

Only a few counts were recorded for this clonotype. The chain recombines TRBV9 with TRBJ1-2; D is unclear. Germline V gene data show CDR1 as SGDLS and CDR2 as YYNGEE. The CDR3 length is 14 residues. Trimming pared 5 bases from V and 4 bases from J, leaving 15 bases between. The CDR3 is CASSSPGALYGYTF. CDR3 coding DNA: TGTGCCAGCAGTTCCCCCGGAGCCCTCTATGGCTACACCTTC.

The CDR3 nucleotides read TGTGCCAGCAGCGTAACAGGGTTTAATGAGCAGTACTTC. It encodes CASSVTGFNEQYF. The chain employs TRBV7-2 and TRBJ2-7; D may be TRBD1 (6 bases). Germline V CDR1 and CDR2: SGHTA, FQGNSA. CDR3 size: 13 residues. Trimming removed 5 bases from V and 7 bases from J, with 15 bases in between.

V is TRBV20-1 and J is TRBJ1-2; D remains unclear. Trimming pared 2 bases from V and 1 base from J, leaving 11 bases between. There are 14 residues in the CDR3. CDR1 and CDR2 from the germline V gene are DFQATT and SNEGSKA (reference sequence). The CDR3 region is CSARIRPHNYGYTF. The DNA for the CDR3 is TGCAGTGCTAGAATAAGGCCCCATAACTATGGCTACACCTTC.

The chain uses TRBV28 and TRBJ1-2; tentatively, D is TRBD1 (6 bases). The CDR3 contains 13 residues. V was pared by 6 bases and J by 4 bases, with 12 bases between. In germline, CDR1 is MDHEN, CDR2 SYDVKM. CDR3 nucleotide sequence: TGTGCCAGCAGCTCCGGGACATCCTATGGCTACACCTTC. It is translated as CASSSGTSYGYTF.